The clone carrying this T cell receptor (beta chain) has more than one count but fewer than ten. The source of the sample is a study of T-cell reconstitution after alpha-beta-depleted transplantation in children. This CDR3 has 15 residues. Trimming removed 2 bases from V and 7 bases from J; junction bases left unmatched: 3. The V gene's germline CDR1 is SQVTM and CDR2 ANQGSEA. Preparation of the TCRbeta library involved a method that used unique molecular identifiers. MiXCR was run by TCRdb on the PCR reads, yielding one entry per CDR3 protein. The data hold over 450,000 distinct CDR3 sequences, with under 12% observed a single time.

The gene calls are TRBV29-1 and TRBJ2-2, with 14 bases matching TRBD2. The receptor comes from a child aged 2 to 10 with inherited bone marrow failure, due to receive a stem cell transplant. Here the sequenced sample was PBMCs, taken before TCRalphabeta/CD19-depleted stem cell transplant. The CDR3 nucleotides are TGCAGCGTTGAAAGACTAGCGGGAGGGAACGGGGAGCTGTTTTTT. Translation gives CSVERLAGGNGELFF.